The 21 T cell receptor beta chains below were found in one sample sequenced in a study of blood T cells in healthy people across ages. PCR was performed a second time for roughly 7 to 12 cycles using a sample-barcoded 5' primer and a J-beta primer mix. A single record per CDR3 protein comes from TCRdb applying MiXCR to the 5' RACE reads. The sample yields 1.5 million to 2 million distinct CDR3 sequences, around 40% seen once. Material for sequencing was blood. These receptors were collected from a human donor in good health.

The chain uses TRBV20-1 and TRBJ2-1; TRBD2 agrees at 11 bases. CDR1 and CDR2 (germline): DFQATT, SNEGSKA (reference sequence). The junction had 11 bases not matched to a gene; V was cut back by 6 bases and J by 7 bases. The CDR3 length is 15 residues. The chain's CDR3 is CSASETLAGGNEQFF. The CDR3 DNA reads as TGCAGTGCGAGTGAGACTTTAGCGGGGGGGAATGAGCAGTTCTTC.

This clonotype was picked up a small number of times. The rearrangement links TRBV27 to TRBJ2-4; 13 nucleotides align to TRBD2. The DNA matches TRBJ2-7 better at its end, which makes the J call doubtful. Germline CDR1 is MNHEY and CDR2 is SMNVEV (reference sequence). CDR3 length equals 17 residues. The CDR3 region is CASSFGLAGANLYEQYF. In nucleotides, the CDR3 is TGTGCCAGCAGTTTCGGACTAGCGGGGGCCAACCTCTACGAGCAGTACTTC.

This chain uses TRBV20-1 with TRBJ2-7; 9 bases fit TRBD1. Germline V gives CDR1 DFQATT, CDR2 SNEGSKA (reference sequence). The CDR3 runs to 14 residues. V gave up 2 bases and J gave up 3 bases; unmatched junction bases: 5. CDR3 protein: CSARYGQGIYEQYF. Here the CDR3 DNA reads TGCAGTGCTAGATACGGACAGGGGATCTACGAGCAGTACTTC.

The V gene is TRBV7-9, the J gene TRBJ1-2, with no clear D. The length of the CDR3 is 13 residues. Germline V gene lookup returns CDR1 SEHNR and CDR2 FQNEAQ (reference sequence). With 3 bases removed from V and 10 bases from J, the gap between germline ends came to 15 bases. CDR3 DNA: TGTGCCAGCAGCTTGGAGCCCGTAGATCCCTACACCTTC. Protein: CASSLEPVDPYTF.

J is TRBJ1-1 and V is TRBV6-4, with no clear D. Germline values: CDR1 MRHNA, CDR2 SNTAGT. V gave up 0 bases and J gave up 5 bases, with 7 bases separating them. This CDR3 spans 13 amino acids. CDR3: CASSDSMGTEAFF. The CDR3 DNA is TGTGCCAGCAGTGACTCGATGGGTACTGAAGCTTTCTTT.

V is TRBV18 and J is TRBJ2-1; either TRBD1 or TRBD2 may supply D (6 bases each). The J call is uncertain, as TRBJ2-7 better fits the DNA end. The germline V gene encodes CDR1 KGHSH and CDR2 LQKENI. CDR3 size: 15 residues. The CDR3 nucleotides read TGTGCCAGCTCAATTCACGGGGGCCCCGGGTACGAGCAGTACTTC. This gives the protein CASSIHGGPGYEQYF.

The chain couples TRBV7-9 to TRBJ1-2; tentative D call: TRBD1 (5 bases). The CDR3 runs 14 residues. The V gene lost 5 bases and the J gene lost 8 bases, with 18 bases spanning the gap. Per germline, CDR1 SEHNR and CDR2 FQNEAQ (reference sequence). The CDR3 DNA is TGTGCCAGCAGCCAGAGTGGGCAGGGTGAAGGCTACACCTTC. The encoded protein is CASSQSGQGEGYTF.

This clonotype was detected a few times. The chain links TRBV29-1 to TRBJ2-3; no clear D. The CDR3 extends over 15 amino acids. Trimming pared 1 base from V and 2 bases from J, leaving 13 bases between. Per germline, CDR1 SQVTM and CDR2 ANQGSEA. In DNA, the CDR3 is TGCAGCGTTGAAGGGCTGACGTGGTTCACAGATACGCAGTATTTT. This encodes CSVEGLTWFTDTQYF.

This clonotype has just a few counts. V gene TRBV7-3 combines with J gene TRBJ1-2; TRBD1 is a possible D gene (5 bases). Germline V lookup: CDR1 SGHTA, CDR2 FQGTGA. The germline V and J ends were trimmed by 4 bases and 0 bases, with 12 bases remaining between them. This CDR3 has 15 residues. The DNA for the CDR3 is TGTGCCAGCAGCTCGCGGGACGGAGCTAACTATGGCTACACCTTC. As protein: CASSSRDGANYGYTF.

This clonotype was observed a handful of times. The V gene is TRBV7-2, the J gene TRBJ2-5, with D possibly matching TRBD2 (5 bases). The CDR3 runs to 14 residues. Germline V CDR1 and CDR2: SGHTA, FQGNSA. Between the trimmed V and J ends, which lost 3 bases and 2 bases, there was a span of 10 bases. The CDR3 sequence is CASSLDLRQETQYF. The CDR3, as DNA: TGTGCCAGCAGCTTGGACTTGAGGCAAGAGACCCAGTACTTC.

This clonotype was seen only once. The junction does not match germline at one end; this may be a read error. The chain recombines TRBV5-1 with TRBJ2-4; maybe TRBD2 (6 bases). The end of the DNA is better explained by TRBJ2-7, so the J call may be wrong. CDR1 is SGHRS, CDR2 YFSETQ, per germline. The CDR3 is 13 amino acids. CDR3 region: CTSSSRGSSEQYF. The DNA of the CDR3 is TGCACCAGCAGCTCGCGGGGTTCTAGCGAGCAGTACTTC.

The chain is built from TRBV7-2 and TRBJ2-3; D is ambiguous. Germline CDR1 reads SGHTA; CDR2 reads FQGNSA. The CDR3 is 13 amino acids. V lost 5 bases and J 4 bases, leaving 10 bases between the germline ends. The CDR3 bases are TGTGCCAGCAGCCCCCCATATCCAGATACGCAGTATTTT. This encodes CASSPPYPDTQYF.

The chain carries TRBV5-1 and TRBJ1-1; TRBD1 is a possible D gene (6 bases). V dropped 4 bases and J dropped 2 bases, with 18 bases sitting between them. The germline V gene encodes CDR1 SGHRS and CDR2 YFSETQ. The CDR3 is made up of 16 amino acids. The CDR3 sequence: CASSPDSNIPNTEAFF. For the CDR3, the DNA is TGCGCCAGCAGCCCGGACAGCAACATTCCAAACACTGAAGCTTTCTTT.

This chain uses TRBV10-3 with TRBJ2-5, with D maybe TRBD2 (5 bases). The germline gives CDR1 ENHRY, CDR2 SYGVKD. Trimming pared 2 bases from V and 7 bases from J, leaving 20 bases between. The CDR3 length is 16 residues. The CDR3, as DNA: TGTGCCATCAGTGAGCCTGATGGGAGCGGATCGGGGACCCAGTACTTC. This encodes CAISEPDGSGSGTQYF.

J is TRBJ2-5 and V is TRBV7-2; D gene ambiguous. The CDR3 runs 14 residues. Germline CDR1 SGHTA, CDR2 FQGNSA. V gave up 3 bases and J gave up 5 bases, with 13 bases separating them. The CDR3 loop is CASSFSPVPETQYF. The CDR3 region has the DNA TGTGCCAGCAGCTTTTCGCCAGTCCCGGAGACCCAGTACTTC. Full variable domain (outside the CDR3, taken from reference TRBV7-2 and TRBJ2-5): GAGVSQSPSNKVTEKGKDVELRCDPISGHTALYWYRQSLGQGLEFLIYFQGNSAPDKSGLPSDRFSAERTGGSVSTLTIQRTQQEDSAVYLCASSFSPVPETQYFGPGTRLLVL.

This clonotype was counted between two and nine times. The rearrangement uses TRBV7-8 and TRBJ2-3; 8 bases are shared with TRBD2. Per the germline V gene, CDR1 is SGHVS and CDR2 is FQNEAQ. The CDR3 extends over 15 amino acids. Trimming took 4 bases from V and 6 from J; bases not matched to a gene: 9. The CDR3 is CASSYLAGFTDTQYF. The CDR3 nucleotides are TGTGCCAGCAGCTATTTAGCGGGGTTCACTGATACGCAGTATTTT.

This chain links TRBV9 with TRBJ2-1, with 7 bases identical to TRBD1. Unmatched junction bases numbered 7, after V lost 3 bases and J lost 4 bases. Germline V lookup: CDR1 SGDLS, CDR2 YYNGEE. This CDR3 contains 15 residues. The CDR3 region is CASSAGTDVYNEQFF. CDR3 bases: TGTGCCAGCAGCGCTGGGACAGATGTTTACAATGAGCAGTTCTTC.

The V call is TRBV20-1, the J call TRBJ1-2; 9 nucleotides match TRBD1. The CDR3 runs 16 residues. Germline V gives CDR1 DFQATT, CDR2 SNEGSKA (reference sequence). The V segment lost 0 bases and the J segment 4 bases; nucleotides outside the gene matches: 9. The CDR3 spells CSARDTGGAVSYGYTF. The CDR3 DNA follows: TGCAGTGCTAGAGATACAGGGGGCGCAGTATCCTATGGCTACACCTTC.

The chain links TRBV20-1 to TRBJ2-7, with a tentative D call TRBD2 (6 bases). This CDR3 region has 13 residues. V was trimmed by 4 bases and J by 10 bases, leaving 20 bases between them. CDR1 and CDR2 (germline): DFQATT, SNEGSKA (reference sequence). CDR3: CSANFGGESPQYF. The CDR3 nucleotides read TGCAGTGCTAATTTCGGCGGGGAGTCGCCCCAGTACTTC.

The CDR3 loop reads CASSQEFIAGEQFF. As DNA, the CDR3 is TGCGCCAGCAGCCAAGAATTTATAGCGGGTGAGCAGTTCTTC. J is TRBJ2-1 and V is TRBV4-3, with 7 bases aligning to TRBD2. CDR1 is LGHNA, CDR2 YSLEER, per germline. V gave up 0 bases and J gave up 9 bases; unmatched junction bases: 5. CDR3 size: 14 residues.

This clonotype has only a few counts. This sequence joins TRBV4-1 and TRBJ2-5; 9 nucleotides align to TRBD1. V shed 1 base, J shed 7 bases, and the junction held 4 bases outside the gene matches. Per the germline V gene, CDR1 is MGHRA and CDR2 is YSYEKL. The CDR3 spans 14 residues. As DNA, the CDR3 is TGCGCCAGCAGCCAAGGGGACAGGGCCGGGACCCAGTACTTC. Protein sequence: CASSQGDRAGTQYF.